These 8 T cell receptor beta chains were all obtained from the same sample, sequenced in a study of post-analysis software for immune sequencing data. Study-level findings and limits: Comparison of patients with controls showed roughly five TRBV segments more frequent in patients, TRBV5-6, TRBV5-1 and TRBV20-1 among them.

No antigen has been assigned to these receptors. Incorporated into the TCR beta cDNA libraries were unique molecular identifiers, which served to reduce PCR and sequencing biases. TCRdb re-called the PCR reads with MiXCR, one entry per CDR3 protein. The sample contains about 540,000 distinct CDR3 sequences, around a third of which appear only once. The sequenced sample was blood. The source is a girl younger than 18 with multiple sclerosis.

This clonotype came up a few times. The chain links TRBV4-2 to TRBJ2-1; D gene uncertain. V lost 0 bases and J 5 bases, leaving 11 bases between the germline ends. The CDR3 is 15 residues long. Germline V lookup: CDR1 LGHNA, CDR2 YNFKEQ. In DNA form, the CDR3 reads TGTGCCAGCAGCCAAGAGGTCCGGATGGACAATGAGCAGTTCTTC. Protein: CASSQEVRMDNEQFF.

The chain joins TRBV7-2 to TRBJ2-3; either TRBD1 or TRBD2 may fit D (5 bases each). CDR3 length: 13 residues. Trimming took 7 bases from V and 3 from J, leaving 11 bases between them. Germline CDR1 and CDR2: SGHTA and FQGNSA. CDR3 sequence (DNA): TGTGCCAGCACCCGAGGGGCTACAGATACGCAGTATTTT. As protein: CASTRGATDTQYF.

The chain uses TRBV5-1 and TRBJ2-1, with D maybe TRBD2 (6 bases). The CDR3 contains 14 residues. CDR1 SGHRS and CDR2 YFSETQ come from the germline V gene. The ends were cut back, 0 bases at V and 5 bases at J, with 9 bases in the middle. The CDR3 loop is CASSLGGEDNEQFF. CDR3 coding DNA: TGCGCCAGCAGCTTGGGAGGGGAGGACAATGAGCAGTTCTTC.

This clonotype has at least ten counts. This rearrangement joins TRBV12-3 or TRBV12-4 to TRBJ2-1; D not certain. V dropped 3 bases and J dropped 5 bases, with 8 bases sitting between them. This CDR3 region has 13 residues. CDR3 protein: CASSFSVHNEQFF. The CDR3 bases are TGTGCCAGCAGTTTCTCGGTACACAATGAGCAGTTCTTC.

The chain joins TRBV3-1 to TRBJ1-1; a weak D match, TRBD1 (5 bases). There are 17 residues in the CDR3. Germline-derived CDR1 and CDR2 are LGHDT and YNNKEL (reference sequence). The ends were cut back, 0 bases at V and 5 bases at J, with 19 bases in the middle. This CDR3 is CASSQEGRDPSRTEAFF. The CDR3 coding sequence is TGTGCCAGCAGCCAAGAAGGCAGGGACCCCAGCAGGACTGAAGCTTTCTTT.

The chain recombines TRBV10-3 with TRBJ1-5; maybe TRBD1 (6 bases). V was clipped by 5 bases and J by 3 bases, with 11 bases between them. CDR1 is ENHRY and CDR2 is SYGVKD in the germline V gene. The CDR3 runs 14 residues. The CDR3 sequence is CAISPTGSNQPQHF. The CDR3 DNA sequence: TGTGCCATCAGTCCGACAGGATCCAATCAGCCCCAGCATTTT.

This clonotype appeared a few times. The chain couples TRBV20-1 to TRBJ1-5; 7 positions agree with TRBD1. The CDR3 sequence is 13 residues long. The V gene end was trimmed by 3 bases and the J gene end by 7 bases; junction bases not matched to a gene: 6. Looked up from germline, CDR1 is DFQATT and CDR2 is SNEGSKA (reference sequence). The CDR3 DNA reads as TGCAGTGCTAGGGGACAGTACCAGCAGCCCCAGCATTTT. Protein sequence: CSARGQYQQPQHF.

This clonotype was seen a few times. The J gene is TRBJ2-3, the V gene TRBV7-2; unclear D gene. This CDR3 has 13 residues. V was clipped by 1 base and J by 6 bases, with 8 bases between them. In germline, CDR1 is SGHTA, CDR2 FQGNSA. The CDR3 sequence is CASSLVSDDTQYF. Written as DNA, the CDR3 is TGTGCCAGCAGCTTAGTGTCAGACGATACGCAGTATTTT.